These 22 T cell receptor beta chains originate from one sample sequenced in a study of T cell repertoires in cytomegalovirus infection. TCRdb reprocessed the reads via MiXCR and lists one record per CDR3 protein. This table holds approximately 750,000 distinct CDR3 sequences, approximately 34% found once. What was sequenced was PBMCs. The receptors derive from a human donor in good health (CMV status not recorded). Some clones in this sample may be carry-over from other donors' samples.

The CDR3 DNA is TGTGCCAGCAGCTTTGGGACACCCACAGATACGCAGTATTTT. Protein product: CASSFGTPTDTQYF. The chain carries TRBV5-6 and TRBJ2-3; TRBD1 might be the D (6 bases). V lost 2 bases and J lost 2, with 9 bases in between. In germline, CDR1 is SGHDT, CDR2 YYEEEE. This CDR3 spans 14 amino acids. Filled out from reference TRBV5-6 and TRBJ2-3, the complete variable domain reads DAGVTQSPTHLIKTRGQQVTLRCSPKSGHDTVSWYQQALGQGPQFIFQYYEEEERQRGNFPDRFSGHQFPNYSSELNVNALLLGDSALYLCASSFGTPTDTQYFGPGTRLTVL.

The CDR3 loop reads CASSQNTGTGLRYGYTF. CDR3 nucleotide sequence: TGCGCCAGCAGCCAAAATACCGGGACAGGGCTTCGCTATGGCTACACCTTC. V gene TRBV4-1 combines with J gene TRBJ1-2, with 9 bases lining up with TRBD1. This CDR3 region has 17 residues. The V gene's germline CDR1 is MGHRA and CDR2 YSYEKL. J was trimmed by 4 bases and V by 2 bases; bases with no gene match: 11.

This chain connects TRBV5-1 to TRBJ1-1; D is unclear. The CDR3 has 12 amino acids. With 4 bases removed from V and 5 bases from J, the gap between germline ends came to 9 bases. Germline loops: CDR1 SGHRS, CDR2 YFSETQ. In DNA form, the CDR3 reads TGCGCCAGCAGCCCCCACGGGACTGAAGCTTTCTTT. This encodes CASSPHGTEAFF. The variable domain in full, completed from reference TRBV5-1 and TRBJ1-1, reads KAGVTQTPRYLIKTRGQQVTLSCSPISGHRSVSWYQQTPGQGLQFLFEYFSETQRNKGNFPGRFSGRQFSNSRSEMNVSTLELGDSALYLCASSPHGTEAFFGQGTRLTVV.

This clonotype occurred a few times. The chain links TRBV5-4 to TRBJ2-7; a weak D match, TRBD2 (6 bases). The CDR3 totals 15 residues. CDR1 SGHNT and CDR2 YYREEE come from the germline V gene (reference sequence). Trimming stripped 0 bases from V and 6 bases from J, with 16 bases between. The CDR3 loop reads CASSLERAGPGEQYF. CDR3 bases: TGTGCCAGCAGCTTGGAGCGGGCAGGGCCTGGCGAGCAGTACTTC. Full variable domain (rest looked up from reference TRBV5-4 and TRBJ2-7): ETGVTQSPTHLIKTRGQQVTLRCSSQSGHNTVSWYQQALGQGPQFIFQYYREEENGRGNFPPRFSGLQFPNYSSELNVNALELDDSALYLCASSLERAGPGEQYFGPGTRLTVT.

This clonotype appeared a few times. The CDR3 loop reads CASSYDSSSHGYTF. CDR3 DNA sequence: TGTGCCAGCAGTTACGACAGCTCGTCGCATGGCTACACCTTC. The chain couples TRBV6-5 to TRBJ1-2; D possibly corresponds to TRBD1 (5 bases). This CDR3 region has 14 residues. Trimming pared 2 bases from V and 6 bases from J, leaving 13 bases between. Germline values: CDR1 MNHEY, CDR2 SVGAGI.

This clonotype was observed a handful of times. The V gene is TRBV30, the J gene TRBJ1-1; no clear D gene. V lost 5 bases, J lost 0 bases, and 13 bases lay in between. There are 14 residues in the CDR3. From germline, CDR1 is GTSNPN and CDR2 SVGIG (reference sequence). The CDR3 loop is CAWFLKGMNTEAFF. In DNA form, the CDR3 reads TGTGCCTGGTTTTTAAAAGGGATGAACACTGAAGCTTTCTTT.

This chain joins TRBV29-1 and TRBJ2-1; D is possibly TRBD1 (6 bases). Germline values: CDR1 SQVTM, CDR2 ANQGSEA. The CDR3 loop spans 13 amino acids. V dropped 7 bases and J dropped 7 bases, with 17 bases sitting between them. The CDR3: CSGLDGTGNEQFF. The CDR3 coding sequence is TGCAGCGGATTGGACGGTACAGGGAATGAGCAGTTCTTC.

The chain uses TRBV28 and TRBJ1-2; D is unclear. V shed 5 bases and J shed 8 bases, with 15 bases lying between them. The germline gives CDR1 MDHEN, CDR2 SYDVKM. CDR3 length: 13 residues. CDR3 sequence: CASSRVSIKGYTF. The CDR3 region has the DNA TGTGCCAGCAGTAGGGTCAGCATCAAGGGCTACACCTTC.

This clonotype was detected ten times or more. The CDR3 coding sequence is TGTGCCAGCAGCCTACAAAACCTTAACTACGAAGACACAGATACGCAGTATTTT. It is translated as CASSLQNLNYEDTDTQYF. The chain recombines TRBV27 with TRBJ2-3, with D unresolved. V was pared by 6 bases and J by 2 bases, with 24 bases between. Germline V gene sequence: CDR1 MNHEY, CDR2 SMNVEV (reference sequence). CDR3 length equals 18 residues.

This clonotype has just a few counts. V and J are TRBV28 and TRBJ1-2; no definite D call. The CDR3 has 13 amino acids. Germline V gene sequence: CDR1 MDHEN, CDR2 SYDVKM. The V end was cut by 3 bases, the J end by 4 bases, with 9 bases between. The CDR3 nucleotides are TGTGCCAGCAGTTTTGGCAGAGGCTATGGCTACACCTTC. Translated: CASSFGRGYGYTF.

This clonotype turned up a few times. J is TRBJ1-1 and V is TRBV6-6; D is uncertain. The germline V gene encodes CDR1 MNHNY and CDR2 SVGAGI (reference sequence). The V end was cut by 3 bases, the J end by 11 bases, with 25 bases between. The CDR3 spans 16 residues. CDR3 DNA sequence: TGTGCCAGCAGTTATGGGCCGACACAGACTGGGCGTGGGGCTTTCTTT. It specifies CASSYGPTQTGRGAFF.

The V and J genes are TRBV5-4 and TRBJ2-2; 8 bases are a match to TRBD1. This CDR3 has 14 amino acids. The V and J ends lost 5 bases and 6 bases, in that order; junction bases with no gene match: 6. In germline, CDR1 is SGHNT, CDR2 YYREEE (reference sequence). The CDR3 sequence: CASRPDRAPGELFF. Here the CDR3 DNA reads TGTGCCAGCAGACCGGACAGGGCGCCCGGGGAGCTGTTTTTT.

This clonotype came up once. V is TRBV30 and J is TRBJ2-5; 7 bases line up with TRBD2. V shed 3 bases, J shed 1 base, and the junction held 5 bases outside the gene matches. This CDR3 comprises 14 residues. Germline V lookup: CDR1 GTSNPN, CDR2 SVGIG (reference sequence). CDR3 bases: TGTGCCTGGAGGGCATCGGGGGGCCAAGAGACCCAGTACTTC. Protein sequence: CAWRASGGQETQYF.

V gene TRBV27 combines with J gene TRBJ2-4; TRBD2 aligns across 10 bases. Germline trimming cut 5 bases from V and 8 bases from J; bases unmatched to any gene: 12. The CDR3 covers 16 residues. The V gene's germline CDR1 is MNHEY and CDR2 SMNVEV (reference sequence). CDR3 DNA sequence: TGTGCCAGCAGTCCTGTTAGACTAGCGGGTGTGGACATTCAGTACTTC. Its translation: CASSPVRLAGVDIQYF.

This clonotype was seen only a few times. The genes are TRBV7-3 and TRBJ1-1; D unclear. The CDR3 totals 14 residues. Germline V gene data show CDR1 as SGHTA and CDR2 as FQGTGA. Trimming shortened V by 1 base and J by 0 bases, and 6 bases separated the two germline ends. CDR3: CASSLSPLNTEAFF. The CDR3 nucleotides read TGTGCCAGCAGCTTAAGCCCACTGAACACTGAAGCTTTCTTT.

This clonotype was seen more than once but under ten times. This sequence joins TRBV7-9 and TRBJ2-1; 11 nucleotides line up with TRBD2. Germline-derived CDR1 and CDR2 are SEHNR and FQNEAQ (reference sequence). J gave up 3 bases and V 7 bases, and 5 bases lay outside the gene matches. The length of the CDR3 is 15 residues. The CDR3 region is CASTTLAGGYNEQFF. In DNA, the CDR3 is TGTGCCAGCACGACTCTAGCGGGGGGCTACAATGAGCAGTTCTTC.

Only a few counts were recorded for this clonotype. In DNA, the CDR3 is TGTGCCAGCAGTCCTAGTTGGGCGGCGTCCTACGAGCAGTACTTC. Its translation: CASSPSWAASYEQYF. This chain joins TRBV6-2 or TRBV6-3 and TRBJ2-7, with D unresolved. The V gene's germline CDR1 is MNHEY and CDR2 SVGEGT. The CDR3 is made up of 15 amino acids. V lost 5 bases and J lost 1, with 15 bases in between.

This clonotype was seen a handful of times. V and J are TRBV19 and TRBJ1-3; D is uncertain. Trimming left V 8 bases short and J 0 bases short, with 14 bases between. Germline V CDR1 and CDR2: LNHDA, SQIVND (reference sequence). CDR3 length equals 15 residues. The CDR3 loop reads CASFHFSSSGNTIYF. CDR3 bases: TGTGCCAGTTTTCACTTCTCGAGCTCTGGAAACACCATATATTTT.

CDR3 amino acids: CASTDRSSGANVLTF. The CDR3 DNA follows: TGTGCCAGCACCGACAGGAGCTCTGGGGCCAACGTCCTGACTTTC. V usage is TRBV6-2 or TRBV6-3 and J usage is TRBJ2-6; D possibly corresponds to TRBD1 (6 bases). This CDR3 comprises 15 residues. Germline CDR1 MNHEY, CDR2 SVGEGT. V was trimmed by 7 bases and J by 0 bases, leaving 10 bases between them.

This chain uses TRBV14 with TRBJ1-1; D is perhaps TRBD1 (5 bases). The germline CDR1 and CDR2 sequences are SGHDN and FVKESK. This CDR3 has 15 amino acids. V lost 0 bases, J lost 4 bases, and 12 bases lay in between. This chain's CDR3 is CASSQDRWRGTEAFF. The CDR3 nucleotides are TGTGCCAGCAGCCAAGATCGTTGGAGGGGCACTGAAGCTTTCTTT.

This chain links TRBV7-2 with TRBJ1-1; 7 bases are shared with TRBD1. The V gene end was trimmed by 5 bases and the J gene end by 12 bases; junction bases not matched to a gene: 27. The CDR3 totals 18 residues. Germline V gene data show CDR1 as SGHTA and CDR2 as FQGNSA. CDR3 sequence reads: CASSASRDSVRRSAFTFF. The CDR3 DNA is TGTGCCAGCAGCGCGTCCCGGGACAGTGTTAGACGCTCGGCTTTCACTTTCTTT.

This clonotype was seen only a few times. The chain carries TRBV20-1 and TRBJ2-2, with D perhaps TRBD1 (5 bases). CDR1 DFQATT and CDR2 SNEGSKA come from the germline V gene (reference sequence). With 0 bases removed from V and 0 bases from J, the gap between germline ends came to 11 bases. This CDR3 spans 16 amino acids. This chain's CDR3 is CSARDGARANTGELFF. For the CDR3, the DNA is TGCAGTGCTAGAGATGGGGCCAGGGCGAACACCGGGGAGCTGTTTTTT.